This T cell receptor beta chain emerged from a study of cytomegalovirus exposure and HLA in healthy donors. The V end lost 3 bases, the J end lost 0 bases, and 9 bases lay between the germline ends. In germline, CDR1 is MNHEY, CDR2 SVGAGI. The CDR3 extends over 15 amino acids. Of note for this clone: The antigen is unknown.

Researchers ran the PCR with 60 Vbeta and 13 Jbeta primers. Using immunoSEQ multiplex PCR, the repertoire was profiled, and TCRdb retains in-frame clones only, with some absent. Its table lists around 100,000 clones. Study observations and caveats: As immune exposure information, only CMV serostatus was available.

The sequenced sample consisted of PBMCs. The TCR originated in a man aged 25-45 years in good health and CMV-seronegative. The chain uses TRBV6-5 and TRBJ1-5; D is possibly TRBD1 (6 bases). The CDR3: CASSYNRDSNQPQHF. The CDR3 bases are TGTGCCAGCAGTTATAACAGGGATAGCAATCAGCCCCAGCATTTT.